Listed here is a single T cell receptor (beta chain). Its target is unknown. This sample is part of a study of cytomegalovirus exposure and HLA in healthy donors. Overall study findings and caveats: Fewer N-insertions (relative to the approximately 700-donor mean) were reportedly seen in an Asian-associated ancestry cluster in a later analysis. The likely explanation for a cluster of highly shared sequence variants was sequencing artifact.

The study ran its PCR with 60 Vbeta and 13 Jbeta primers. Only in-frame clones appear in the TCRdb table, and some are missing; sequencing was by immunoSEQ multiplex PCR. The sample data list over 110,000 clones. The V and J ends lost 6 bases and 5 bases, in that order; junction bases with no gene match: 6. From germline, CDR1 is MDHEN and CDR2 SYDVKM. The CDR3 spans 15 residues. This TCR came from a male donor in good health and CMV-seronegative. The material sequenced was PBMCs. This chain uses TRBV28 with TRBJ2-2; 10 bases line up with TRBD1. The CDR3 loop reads CASRTTGGVTGELFF. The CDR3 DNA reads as TGTGCCAGCAGAACGACAGGGGGCGTTACCGGGGAGCTGTTTTTT.